Listed here are 14 T cell receptor beta chains from one sample, sequenced in a study of T cell responses to AZD1222 COVID-19 vaccine listed by TCRdb under 2021. Library preparation employed the immunoSEQ multiplex PCR assay. TCRdb took over this immuneACCESS table, retaining in-frame rearrangements with V and J assigned. Such tables are incomplete; in checked studies, under half of the missing clones stem from an unresolved V gene, and the remainder is unexplained. The sample has 45,000 or so clones on record, about 90% of them singletons. Approximately 40% of the sample lies in the top ten. The time point label for this specimen denotes: about 28 days (+/-7) after the second vaccine dose. Sequencing was performed on peripheral blood, taken 28 days after the second AZD1222 dose. All receptors derive from an adult who received the AZD1222 COVID-19 vaccine.

V usage is TRBV7-2 and J usage is TRBJ2-3; weak D call: TRBD1 (5 bases). With 1 base removed from V and 3 bases from J, the gap between germline ends came to 11 bases. The length of the CDR3 is 15 residues. Germline values: CDR1 SGHTA, CDR2 FQGNSA. CDR3: CASSLVPGNTDTQYF. The CDR3 region has the DNA TGTGCCAGCAGCTTAGTGCCAGGGAATACAGATACGCAGTATTTT. Full variable domain (missing parts from reference TRBV7-2 and TRBJ2-3): GAGVSQSPSNKVTEKGKDVELRCDPISGHTALYWYRQSLGQGLEFLIYFQGNSAPDKSGLPSDRFSAERTGGSVSTLTIQRTQQEDSAVYLCASSLVPGNTDTQYFGPGTRLTVL.

The chain joins TRBV19 to TRBJ2-3; TRBD1 matches at 7 bases. This CDR3 comprises 14 residues. The J segment lost 3 bases and the V segment lost 3 bases, leaving 3 bases of the junction unmatched. Germline V lookup: CDR1 LNHDA, CDR2 SQIVND (reference sequence). The CDR3 loop is CASSIGQATDTQYF. The CDR3, as DNA: TGTGCCAGTAGTATCGGACAGGCAACAGATACGCAGTATTTT.

The rearrangement uses TRBV9 and TRBJ1-6; 8 nucleotides line up with TRBD1. Germline CDR1 SGDLS, CDR2 YYNGEE. The ends lost 4 bases at V and 7 bases at J; junction bases unmatched: 4. The CDR3 is made up of 14 amino acids. The CDR3, as DNA: TGTGCCAGCAGCCCACAGGGGGGGAATTCACCCCTCCACTTT. Its protein is CASSPQGGNSPLHF.

The sample holds one count of this clone. The gene calls are TRBV7-9 and TRBJ1-5; maybe TRBD1 (6 bases). This CDR3 contains 17 residues. Germline V gene sequence: CDR1 SEHNR, CDR2 FQNEAQ (reference sequence). Between the trimmed V and J ends, which lost 1 base and 1 base, there was a span of 14 bases. The CDR3 bases are TGTGCCAGCAGCTTAGAGTGGGGGGCTACAAGCAATCAGCCCCAGCATTTT. Translating it yields CASSLEWGATSNQPQHF.

The chain is built from TRBV12-3 or TRBV12-4 and TRBJ1-1; D not certain. CDR3 length: 13 residues. V dropped 5 bases and J dropped 6 bases, with 13 bases sitting between them. Here the CDR3 DNA reads TGTGCCAGCAGTCTGCTGCCGAGCGCTGAAGCTTTCTTT. Amino acids: CASSLLPSAEAFF.

The gene calls are TRBV29-1 and TRBJ1-1, with D perhaps TRBD1 (5 bases). Trimming stripped 7 bases from V and 1 base from J, with 7 bases between. The CDR3 is 11 amino acids. CDR1 and CDR2 (germline): SQVTM, ANQGSEA. The CDR3 here is CSAGKNTEAFF. DNA for the CDR3: TGCAGCGCAGGGAAGAACACTGAAGCTTTCTTT.

J is TRBJ1-5 and V is TRBV9, with D hard to call. The CDR3 has 15 residues. The germline V gene has CDR1 SGDLS and CDR2 YYNGEE. The V end was cut by 0 bases, the J end by 2 bases, with 9 bases between. The CDR3 spells CASSVDSDGNQPQHF. As DNA, the CDR3 is TGTGCCAGCAGCGTAGACTCTGATGGCAATCAGCCCCAGCATTTT.

CDR3 protein: CASSPSRDRADNEQFF. The CDR3 DNA sequence: TGTGCCAGCAGCCCGTCCCGGGACAGGGCGGACAATGAGCAGTTCTTC. This chain links TRBV3-1 (or the pseudogene TRBV3-2) with TRBJ2-1; 9 bases are shared with TRBD1. Germline V gene sequence: CDR1 LGHDT, CDR2 YNNKEL (reference sequence). V shed 4 bases and J 5 bases; nucleotides not matched to a gene: 9. This CDR3 region has 16 residues.

The chain links TRBV13 to TRBJ1-2, with D possibly TRBD1 on 6 matching bases. Trimming left V 5 bases short and J 3 bases short, with 13 bases between. The length of the CDR3 is 14 residues. CDR1 and CDR2 (germline): PRHDT, FYEKMQ (reference sequence). DNA of the CDR3: TGTGCCAGCAGCGGCCTACAGGGTGACTATGGCTACACCTTC. As protein: CASSGLQGDYGYTF.

The chain joins TRBV7-9 to TRBJ1-4; possible D gene TRBD1, 5 bases. V was clipped by 5 bases and J by 3 bases, with 19 bases between them. This CDR3 has 17 residues. The V gene's germline CDR1 is SEHNR and CDR2 FQNEAQ (reference sequence). The CDR3, as DNA: TGTGCCAGCAGCCCCCCCCCGACCGTAGGGGCTAATGAAAAACTGTTTTTT. Its translation is CASSPPPTVGANEKLFF. Combining the CDR3 with reference TRBV7-9 and TRBJ1-4 gives the whole variable domain DTGVSQNPRHKITKRGQNVTFRCDPISEHNRLYWYRQTLGQGPEFLTYFQNEAQLEKSRLLSDRFSAERPKGSFSTLEIQRTEQGDSAMYLCASSPPPTVGANEKLFFGSGTQLSVL.

The rearrangement links TRBV30 to TRBJ1-2, with D hard to call. This CDR3 region has 16 residues. The germline V gene encodes CDR1 GTSNPN and CDR2 SVGIG (reference sequence). Deletions cut 2 bases from V and 7 bases from J, with 23 bases between. CDR3 residues: CAWSPPRIFHPGGYTF. CDR3 nucleotide sequence: TGTGCCTGGAGTCCGCCGCGGATCTTCCACCCTGGTGGCTACACCTTC. Full variable domain (remainder filled in from reference TRBV30 and TRBJ1-2): SQTIHQWPATLVQPVGSPLSLECTVEGTSNPNLYWYRQAAGRGLQLLFYSVGIGQISSEVPQNLSASRPQDRQFILSSKKLLLSDSGFYLCAWSPPRIFHPGGYTFGSGTRLTVV.

V usage is TRBV7-8 and J usage is TRBJ2-2; D not resolved. Per germline, CDR1 SGHVS and CDR2 FQNEAQ. With 5 bases removed from V and 1 base from J, the gap between germline ends came to 8 bases. The CDR3 consists of 14 residues. The CDR3 DNA sequence: TGTGCCAGCAGCCGGATCCAGAACACCGGGGAGCTGTTTTTT. Translated: CASSRIQNTGELFF. The full variable domain, with the rest looked up from reference TRBV7-8 and TRBJ2-2, is GAGVSQSPRYKVAKRGQDVALRCDPISGHVSLFWYQQALGQGPEFLTYFQNEAQLDKSGLPSDRFFAERPEGSVSTLKIQRTQQEDSAVYLCASSRIQNTGELFFGEGSRLTVL.

The chain has TRBV30 and TRBJ1-2; D perhaps matches TRBD1 (5 bases). V lost 3 bases and J 7 bases, leaving 21 bases between the germline ends. CDR3 length equals 15 residues. Germline V gene sequence: CDR1 GTSNPN, CDR2 SVGIG (reference sequence). Here the CDR3 reads CAWRRGAGWLGGYTF. Here the CDR3 DNA reads TGTGCCTGGAGACGCGGCGCAGGGTGGCTGGGTGGCTACACCTTC.

The genes are TRBV14 and TRBJ2-5; a weak D match, TRBD2 (5 bases). The CDR3 extends over 14 amino acids. CDR1 SGHDN and CDR2 FVKESK come from the germline V gene. V lost 3 bases, J lost 4 bases, and 12 bases lay in between. The CDR3, as DNA: TGTGCCAGCAGCCACTATGAGGCGGGAGAGACCCAGTACTTC. This encodes CASSHYEAGETQYF.